This T cell receptor (beta chain) is from a study of blood T cells in healthy people across ages. General study findings and limits: More naive CD4+ cells and higher diversity were found in long-lived than in aged donors. A strong correlation was seen between TCR beta diversity and naive T cell percentage.

There are a few counts of this clonotype. The antigen is unknown. The CDR3 sequence is 11 residues long. V lost 7 bases and J lost 7, with 8 bases in between. Then a second PCR, running about 6 to 12 cycles, was carried out with a sample-barcoded 5' primer and a J-beta primer mix. At least 3 million CDR3-containing paired-end reads were obtained per sample. TCRdb analysed the 5' RACE reads with MiXCR anew, one entry per CDR3 protein. This sample carries approximately 770,000 distinct CDR3 sequences, about three fifths of them seen once, and the ten largest clones take about 20%. The clonotype comes from a man aged 25 to 40 in good health. The sequenced material came from blood. The chain joins TRBV12-3 or TRBV12-4 to TRBJ2-4; no reliable D call. In DNA form, the CDR3 reads TGTGCCAGCACCCTGGGGAACATTCAGTACTTC. This sequence encodes CASTLGNIQYF.